This T cell receptor (beta chain) was sequenced for a study of blood T cell repertoires in COVID-19. On the study more broadly: Acute-phase and convalescent COVID-19 samples originated in the United States, Italy and Spain. T cells, B-cell-depleted T cells, or PBMCs supplied cDNA or gDNA.

Study processing details: Amplification of reference gene primers provided the estimated nucleated cell counts. Sequencing used immunoSEQ multiplex PCR; TCRdb keeps in-frame clones, though not all of them. V, J and clone size were drawn from that table, and D and trimming were deduced from the DNA. This table has just over 650,000 clones, about 90% appearing once. V shed 8 bases and J shed 8 bases, with 15 bases lying between them. Germline CDR1 is SNHLY and CDR2 is FYNNEI. This CDR3 comprises 13 residues. Sequenced sample: peripheral blood. The clonotype comes from a woman aged 18-29 years with acute or convalescent COVID-19. The chain employs TRBV2 and TRBJ1-4; maybe TRBD1 (5 bases). In DNA, the CDR3 is TGTGCCAGCTTGACCAGGGAGGGGGAAAAACTGTTTTTT. This sequence encodes CASLTREGEKLFF. Complete variable domain (other parts from reference TRBV2 and TRBJ1-4): EPEVTQTPSHQVTQMGQEVILRCVPISNHLYFYWYRQILGQKVEFLVSFYNNEISEKSEIFDDQFSVERPDGSNFTLKIRSTKLEDSAMYFCASLTREGEKLFFGSGTQLSVL.